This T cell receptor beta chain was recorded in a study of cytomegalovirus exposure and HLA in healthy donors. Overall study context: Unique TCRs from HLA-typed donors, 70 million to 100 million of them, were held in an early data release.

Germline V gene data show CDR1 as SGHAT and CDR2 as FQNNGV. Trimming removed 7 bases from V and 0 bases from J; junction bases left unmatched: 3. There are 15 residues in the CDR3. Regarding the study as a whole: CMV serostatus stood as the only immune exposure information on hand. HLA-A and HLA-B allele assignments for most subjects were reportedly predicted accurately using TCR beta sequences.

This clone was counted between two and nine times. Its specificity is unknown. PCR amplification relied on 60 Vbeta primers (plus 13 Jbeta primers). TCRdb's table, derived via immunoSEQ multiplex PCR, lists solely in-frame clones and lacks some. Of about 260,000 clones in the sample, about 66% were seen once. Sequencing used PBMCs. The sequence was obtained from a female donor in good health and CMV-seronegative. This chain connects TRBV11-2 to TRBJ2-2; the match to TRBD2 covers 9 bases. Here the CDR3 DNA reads TGTGCCAGCACCGCGGGGGGGACGAACACCGGGGAGCTGTTTTTT. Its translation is CASTAGGTNTGELFF.